The 15 T cell receptor beta chains below were found in one sample sequenced in a study of T cell repertoires in cytomegalovirus infection. These receptors have no identified antigens. Each CDR3 protein gets one entry after TCRdb re-called the reads with MiXCR. The sample lists 700,000 to 850,000 distinct CDR3 sequences; around a third were seen once. Sequencing was performed on cultured CD8+ T cells from PBMCs, taken from culture after CMV antigen stimulation. The receptors were gathered from a human donor in good health (CMV status not recorded). Some clones in this sample may be carry-over from other donors' samples.

The V and J genes are TRBV6-7 and TRBJ2-7; 9 bases map to TRBD1. TRBV6-7 carries the ORF label, with uncertain function. The CDR3 extends over 15 amino acids. V was clipped by 5 bases and J by 0 bases; unmatched bases: 5. CDR3 loop: CASSTLDRGSYEQYV. DNA for the CDR3: TGTGCCAGCAGTACATTGGACAGGGGCTCCTACGAGCAGTACGTC.

The chain links TRBV27 to TRBJ2-1; D is tentatively TRBD1 or TRBD2 (5 bases each). Germline V gives CDR1 MNHEY, CDR2 SMNVEV (reference sequence). CDR3 length: 16 amino acids. V was clipped by 0 bases and J by 2 bases, with 11 bases between them. The CDR3 DNA sequence: TGTGCCAGCAGTTTATCGGGGGAAGGGACCTACAATGAGCAGTTCTTC. Its translation: CASSLSGEGTYNEQFF.

The chain uses TRBV12-3 or TRBV12-4 and TRBJ1-2; D unclear. The CDR3 spans 14 residues. With 2 bases removed from V and 6 bases from J, the gap between germline ends came to 13 bases. CDR3 sequence (DNA): TGTGCCAGCAGTTTAATTGCGGAGGGTCATGGCTACACCTTC. Its protein product is CASSLIAEGHGYTF.

Only a few counts were recorded for this clonotype. The chain links TRBV12-3 or TRBV12-4 to TRBJ2-3; 16 nucleotides align to TRBD2. The CDR3 is made up of 17 amino acids. The CDR3 loop is CATLGGTSGGETDTQYF. The CDR3, as DNA: TGTGCTACCCTCGGCGGGACTAGCGGGGGGGAGACAGATACGCAGTATTTT.

Here the CDR3 DNA reads TGTGCCAGCAGCTTAACGTCGGGTGAAGCTTTCTTT. Residues: CASSLTSGEAFF. This chain connects TRBV7-6 to TRBJ1-1; the D is unclear. The germline CDR1 and CDR2 sequences are SGHVS and FNYEAQ. V was trimmed by 2 bases and J by 7 bases, leaving 8 bases between them. This CDR3 contains 12 residues.

Only a few counts were recorded for this clonotype. The genes are TRBV7-6 and TRBJ2-3; 8 bases agree with TRBD2. This CDR3 has 17 amino acids. V lost 5 bases and J lost 2; bases outside the gene matches: 12. CDR1 is SGHVS, CDR2 FNYEAQ, per germline. The CDR3 protein is CASSSGVAGRPTDTQYF. In nucleotides, the CDR3 is TGTGCCAGCAGCAGCGGAGTAGCGGGGCGCCCCACAGATACGCAGTATTTT. The full variable domain, with the rest looked up from reference TRBV7-6 and TRBJ2-3, is GAGVSQSPRYKVTKRGQDVALRCDPISGHVSLYWYRQALGQGPEFLTYFNYEAQQDKSGLPNDRFSAERPEGSISTLTIQRTEQRDSAMYRCASSSGVAGRPTDTQYFGPGTRLTVL.

The sample holds a few counts of this clonotype. The chain joins TRBV11-2 to TRBJ2-1, with 7 bases that match TRBD2. The V segment lost 2 bases and the J segment 0 bases; nucleotides outside the gene matches: 1. This CDR3 has 15 residues. CDR1 is SGHAT, CDR2 FQNNGV, per germline. CDR3 sequence: CASSLRTSSYNEQFF. CDR3 nucleotides: TGTGCCAGCAGCTTAAGGACTAGCTCCTACAATGAGCAGTTCTTC.

This clonotype was picked up a small number of times. The rearrangement joins TRBV7-9 to TRBJ2-7; D is unresolved. Between the trimmed V and J ends, which lost 9 bases and 2 bases, there was a span of 8 bases. The CDR3 has 11 residues. CDR1 and CDR2 (germline): SEHNR, FQNEAQ (reference sequence). The CDR3 loop reads CARGVPYEQYF. CDR3 nucleotides: TGTGCCAGGGGCGTCCCCTACGAGCAGTACTTC.

This clonotype showed up many times. This chain joins TRBV7-6 and TRBJ2-7; no reliable D call. V was trimmed by 4 bases and J by 0 bases, leaving 7 bases between them. The CDR3 covers 13 residues. Per germline, CDR1 SGHVS and CDR2 FNYEAQ. CDR3 residues: CASSSPSSYEQYF. CDR3 bases: TGTGCCAGCAGCTCTCCGTCCTCCTACGAGCAGTACTTC.

This clonotype was seen only once. The chain links TRBV5-1 to TRBJ1-1, with D hard to call. V gave up 5 bases and J gave up 0 bases, with 11 bases separating them. There are 14 residues in the CDR3. Per the germline V gene, CDR1 is SGHRS and CDR2 is YFSETQ. The CDR3 is CASRPETVNTEAFF. As DNA, the CDR3 is TGCGCCAGCAGACCAGAGACGGTGAACACTGAAGCTTTCTTT.

There are a few counts of this clonotype. The chain uses TRBV7-6 and TRBJ2-7, with D perhaps TRBD2 (6 bases). From germline, CDR1 is SGHVS and CDR2 FNYEAQ. The CDR3 has 15 amino acids. V was cut by 6 bases and J by 2 bases, with 17 bases left in between. The CDR3 DNA is TGTGCCAGCAGTATAGGGGCTAGCGTTCCCTACGAGCAGTACTTC. Its protein product is CASSIGASVPYEQYF.

The CDR3 DNA sequence: TGTGCCAGCAGCGGGGGCGGGGGGGCCCTCAATGAGCAGTTCTTC. Translating it yields CASSGGGGALNEQFF. The genes are TRBV9 and TRBJ2-1; 9 bases match TRBD2. There are 15 residues in the CDR3. The ends lost 3 bases at V and 6 bases at J; junction bases unmatched: 7. CDR1 is SGDLS and CDR2 is YYNGEE in the germline V gene.

This clonotype was counted between two and nine times. V usage is TRBV5-4 and J usage is TRBJ2-7; perhaps TRBD2 as D (5 bases). Trimming cost V 4 bases and J 5 bases, with 16 bases left between them. Germline V lookup: CDR1 SGHNT, CDR2 YYREEE (reference sequence). CDR3 length equals 14 residues. The CDR3 loop reads CASSPWQAGDEQYF. Here the CDR3 DNA reads TGTGCCAGCAGCCCGTGGCAGGCGGGCGACGAGCAGTACTTC.

This clonotype has just a few counts. The CDR3 region is CASSLTLERGESSYEQYV. In nucleotides, the CDR3 is TGTGCCAGCAGCTTAACTTTGGAGCGGGGGGAAAGCTCCTACGAGCAGTACGTC. The V and J genes are TRBV7-8 and TRBJ2-7, with 9 positions matching TRBD2. The J segment lost 0 bases and the V segment lost 2 bases, leaving 11 bases of the junction unmatched. This CDR3 spans 18 amino acids. CDR1 is SGHVS and CDR2 is FQNEAQ in the germline V gene.

The chain is built from TRBV6-5 and TRBJ2-6; TRBD1 is a possible D gene (6 bases). The V gene lost 2 bases and the J gene lost 2 bases, with 10 bases spanning the gap. The germline gives CDR1 MNHEY, CDR2 SVGAGI. This CDR3 has 16 residues. The CDR3 loop reads CASSYATGTGANVLTF. In DNA form, the CDR3 reads TGTGCCAGCAGTTACGCTACAGGGACTGGGGCCAACGTCCTGACTTTC.